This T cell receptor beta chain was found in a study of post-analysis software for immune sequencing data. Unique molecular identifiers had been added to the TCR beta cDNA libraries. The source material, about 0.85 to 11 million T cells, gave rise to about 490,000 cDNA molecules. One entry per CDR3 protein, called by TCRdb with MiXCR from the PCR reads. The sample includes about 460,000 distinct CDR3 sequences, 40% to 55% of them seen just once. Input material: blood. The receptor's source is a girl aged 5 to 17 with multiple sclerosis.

This CDR3 reads CASSLSTSSNSPLHF. The CDR3 DNA is TGTGCCAGCAGTTTATCGACCAGTTCTAATTCACCCCTCCACTTT. The chain carries TRBV27 and TRBJ1-6, with no clear D. CDR1 and CDR2 (germline): MNHEY, SMNVEV (reference sequence). The CDR3 covers 15 residues. Trimming removed 0 bases at V and 6 bases at J, with 9 bases between.